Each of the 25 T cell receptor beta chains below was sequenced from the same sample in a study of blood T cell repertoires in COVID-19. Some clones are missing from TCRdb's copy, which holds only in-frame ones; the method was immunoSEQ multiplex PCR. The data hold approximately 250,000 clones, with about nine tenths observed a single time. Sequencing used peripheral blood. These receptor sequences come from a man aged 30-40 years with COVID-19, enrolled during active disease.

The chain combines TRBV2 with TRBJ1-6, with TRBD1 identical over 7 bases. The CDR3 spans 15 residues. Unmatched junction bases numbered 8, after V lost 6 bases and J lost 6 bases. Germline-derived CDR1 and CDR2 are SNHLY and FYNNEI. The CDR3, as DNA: TGTGCCAGCAGGAGTGAGGCAGGGGGTAATTCACCCCTCCACTTT. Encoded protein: CASRSEAGGNSPLHF. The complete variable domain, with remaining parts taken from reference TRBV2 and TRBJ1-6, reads EPEVTQTPSHQVTQMGQEVILRCVPISNHLYFYWYRQILGQKVEFLVSFYNNEISEKSEIFDDQFSVERPDGSNFTLKIRSTKLEDSAMYFCASRSEAGGNSPLHFGNGTRLTVT.

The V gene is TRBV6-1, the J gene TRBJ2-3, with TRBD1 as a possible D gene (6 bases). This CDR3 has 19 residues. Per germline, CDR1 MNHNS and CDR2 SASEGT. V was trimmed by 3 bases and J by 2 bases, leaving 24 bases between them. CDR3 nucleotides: TGTGCCAGCAGTGACTATGGACAGAAGACAGGAGTTAACACAGATACGCAGTATTTT. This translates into CASSDYGQKTGVNTDTQYF.

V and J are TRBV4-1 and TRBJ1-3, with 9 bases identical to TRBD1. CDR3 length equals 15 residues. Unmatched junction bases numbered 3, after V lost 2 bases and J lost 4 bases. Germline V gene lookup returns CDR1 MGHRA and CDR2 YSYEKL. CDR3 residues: CASSQRTGDGNTIYF. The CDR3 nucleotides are TGCGCCAGCAGCCAAAGGACAGGGGACGGAAACACCATATATTTT.

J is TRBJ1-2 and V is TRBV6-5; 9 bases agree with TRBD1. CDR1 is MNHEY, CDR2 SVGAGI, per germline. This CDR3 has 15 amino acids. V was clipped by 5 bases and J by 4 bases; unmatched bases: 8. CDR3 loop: CASSRGTGMGYGYTF. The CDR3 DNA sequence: TGTGCCAGCAGTAGAGGGACAGGGATGGGCTATGGCTACACCTTC.

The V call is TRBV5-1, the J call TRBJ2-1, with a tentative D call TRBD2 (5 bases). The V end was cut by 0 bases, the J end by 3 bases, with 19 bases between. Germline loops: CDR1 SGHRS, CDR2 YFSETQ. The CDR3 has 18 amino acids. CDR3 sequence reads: CASSLASSRGFVYNEQFF. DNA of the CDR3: TGCGCCAGCAGCTTGGCCTCTTCACGGGGTTTTGTCTACAATGAGCAGTTCTTC.

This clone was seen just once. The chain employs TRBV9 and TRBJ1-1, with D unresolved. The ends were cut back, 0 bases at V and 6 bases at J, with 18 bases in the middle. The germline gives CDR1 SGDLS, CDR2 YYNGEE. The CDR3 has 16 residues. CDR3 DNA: TGTGCCAGCAGCGTAGATGAAACCCCGGCTAGATCTGAAGCTTTCTTT. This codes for CASSVDETPARSEAFF. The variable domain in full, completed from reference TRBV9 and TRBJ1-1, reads DSGVTQTPKHLITATGQRVTLRCSPRSGDLSVYWYQQSLDQGLQFLIQYYNGEERAKGNILERFSAQQFPDLHSELNLSSLELGDSALYFCASSVDETPARSEAFFGQGTRLTVV.

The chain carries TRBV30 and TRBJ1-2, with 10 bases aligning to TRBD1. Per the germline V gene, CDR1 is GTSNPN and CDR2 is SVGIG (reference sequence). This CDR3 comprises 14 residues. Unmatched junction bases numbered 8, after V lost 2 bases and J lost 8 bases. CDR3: CAWSYGQGGSGYTF. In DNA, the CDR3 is TGTGCCTGGAGTTATGGACAGGGGGGATCGGGCTACACCTTC.

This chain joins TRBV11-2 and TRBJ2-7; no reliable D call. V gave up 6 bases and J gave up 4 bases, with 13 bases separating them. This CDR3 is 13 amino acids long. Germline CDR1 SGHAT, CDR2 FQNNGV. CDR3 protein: CASRVPSVYEQYF. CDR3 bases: TGTGCCAGCAGGGTGCCTAGTGTATACGAGCAGTACTTC.

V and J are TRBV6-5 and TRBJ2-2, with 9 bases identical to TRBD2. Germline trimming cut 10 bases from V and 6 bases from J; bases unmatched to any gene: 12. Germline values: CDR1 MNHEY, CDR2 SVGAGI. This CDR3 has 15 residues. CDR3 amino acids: CATRSGGRLSGELFF. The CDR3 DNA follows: TGTGCCACTCGGAGCGGGGGGCGTTTGTCCGGGGAGCTGTTTTTT.

CDR3 sequence (DNA): TGTGCCAGCAGTTACACGGGACAGGGGGCGCACGAGCAGTACTTC. Translating it yields CASSYTGQGAHEQYF. The genes are TRBV25-1 and TRBJ2-7, with 12 positions matching TRBD1. The CDR3 totals 15 residues. CDR1 and CDR2 (germline): MGHDK, SYGVNS. The V segment lost 5 bases and the J segment 5 bases; nucleotides outside the gene matches: 7.

The CDR3 DNA reads TGCGCCAGCAGCCAAGATGATGGAGCTGGGGCCAACGTCCTGACTTTC. It specifies CASSQDDGAGANVLTF. V and J are TRBV4-1 and TRBJ2-6; D is ambiguous. The CDR3 runs 16 residues. CDR1 is MGHRA and CDR2 is YSYEKL in the germline V gene. V was cut by 0 bases and J by 2 bases, with 8 bases left in between.

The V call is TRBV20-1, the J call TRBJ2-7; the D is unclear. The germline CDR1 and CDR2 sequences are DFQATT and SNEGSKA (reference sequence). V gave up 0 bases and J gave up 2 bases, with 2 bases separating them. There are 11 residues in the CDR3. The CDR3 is CSARDTYEQYF. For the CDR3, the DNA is TGCAGTGCTAGAGACACCTACGAGCAGTACTTC.

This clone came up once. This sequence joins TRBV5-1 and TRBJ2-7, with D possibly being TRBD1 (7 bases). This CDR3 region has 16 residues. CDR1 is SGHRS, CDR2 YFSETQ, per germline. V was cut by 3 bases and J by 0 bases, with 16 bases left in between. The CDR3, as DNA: TGCGCCAGCAGCTCAGGGGGTACGGGGGCCTCCTACGAGCAGTACTTC. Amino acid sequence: CASSSGGTGASYEQYF.

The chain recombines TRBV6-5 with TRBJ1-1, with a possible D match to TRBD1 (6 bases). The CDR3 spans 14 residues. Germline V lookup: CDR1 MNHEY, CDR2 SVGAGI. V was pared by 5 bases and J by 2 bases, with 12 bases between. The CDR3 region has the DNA TGTGCCAGCAGTCTAAAGGACAGTAACACTGAAGCTTTCTTT. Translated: CASSLKDSNTEAFF.

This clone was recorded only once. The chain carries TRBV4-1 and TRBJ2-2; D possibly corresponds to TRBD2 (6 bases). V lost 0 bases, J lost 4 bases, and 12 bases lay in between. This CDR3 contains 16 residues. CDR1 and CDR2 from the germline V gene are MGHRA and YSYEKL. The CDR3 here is CASSQDWRAATGELFF. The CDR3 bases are TGCGCCAGCAGCCAAGATTGGAGGGCTGCCACCGGGGAGCTGTTTTTT.

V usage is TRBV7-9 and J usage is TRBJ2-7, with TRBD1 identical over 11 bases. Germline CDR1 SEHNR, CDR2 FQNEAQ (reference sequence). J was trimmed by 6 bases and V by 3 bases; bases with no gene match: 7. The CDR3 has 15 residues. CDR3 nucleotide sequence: TGTGCCAGCAGCTTGGGACAGGGGGAGGCCTCCGAGCAGTACTTC. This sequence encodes CASSLGQGEASEQYF.

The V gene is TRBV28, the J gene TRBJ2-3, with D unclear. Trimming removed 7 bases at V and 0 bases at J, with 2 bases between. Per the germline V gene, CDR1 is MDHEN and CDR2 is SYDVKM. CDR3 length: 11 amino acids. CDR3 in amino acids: CASTSTDTQYF. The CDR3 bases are TGTGCCAGCACAAGCACAGATACGCAGTATTTT.

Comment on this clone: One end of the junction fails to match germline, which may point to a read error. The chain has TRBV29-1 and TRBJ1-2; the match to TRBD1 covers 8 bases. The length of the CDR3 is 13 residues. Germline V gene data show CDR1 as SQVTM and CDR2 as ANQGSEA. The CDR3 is CSVDRDRGYDYTF. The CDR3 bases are TGCAGCGTGGACAGAGACAGGGGCTATGACTACACCTTC.

The CDR3 spells CAISESGESPLHF. CDR3 in DNA: TGTGCCATCAGTGAATCAGGGGAGTCACCCCTCCACTTT. The V gene is TRBV10-3, the J gene TRBJ1-6, with D possibly TRBD1 on 6 matching bases. The V gene's germline CDR1 is ENHRY and CDR2 SYGVKD. This CDR3 has 13 amino acids. V was clipped by 3 bases and J by 10 bases, with 10 bases between them.

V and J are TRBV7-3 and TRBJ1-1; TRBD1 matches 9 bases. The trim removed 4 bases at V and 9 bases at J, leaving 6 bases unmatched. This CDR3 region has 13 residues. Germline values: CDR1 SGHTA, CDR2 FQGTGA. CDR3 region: CASSSAGQGKAFF. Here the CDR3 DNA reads TGTGCCAGCAGCTCCGCGGGACAGGGCAAAGCTTTCTTT.

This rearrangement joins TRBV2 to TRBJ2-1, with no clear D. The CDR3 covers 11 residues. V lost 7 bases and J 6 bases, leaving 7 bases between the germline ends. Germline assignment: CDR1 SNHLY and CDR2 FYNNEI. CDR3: CASTASNEQFF. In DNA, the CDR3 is TGTGCCAGCACAGCTAGCAATGAGCAGTTCTTC.

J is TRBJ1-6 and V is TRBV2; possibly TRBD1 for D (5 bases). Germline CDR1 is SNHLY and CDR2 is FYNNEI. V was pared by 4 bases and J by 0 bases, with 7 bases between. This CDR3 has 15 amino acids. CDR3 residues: CASSGQNSYNSPLHF. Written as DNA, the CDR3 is TGTGCCAGCAGTGGACAGAACTCCTATAATTCACCCCTCCACTTT.

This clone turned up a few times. In DNA form, the CDR3 reads TGTGCCAGTAGTCGGACAGGGGGCATTGACGAGCAGTACTTC. Protein product: CASSRTGGIDEQYF. The genes are TRBV19 and TRBJ2-7; 11 bases map to TRBD1. Germline CDR1 LNHDA, CDR2 SQIVND (reference sequence). Trimming took 5 bases from V and 5 from J; bases not matched to a gene: 5. This CDR3 has 14 residues.

The CDR3 reads CASNEGSVDTQYF. As DNA, the CDR3 is TGTGCCAGCAATGAGGGAAGTGTGGATACGCAGTATTTT. The chain combines TRBV9 with TRBJ2-3; a weak D match, TRBD2 (5 bases). CDR3 length equals 13 residues. With 6 bases removed from V and 6 bases from J, the gap between germline ends came to 14 bases. The germline CDR1 and CDR2 sequences are SGDLS and YYNGEE. Complete variable domain (other parts from reference TRBV9 and TRBJ2-3): DSGVTQTPKHLITATGQRVTLRCSPRSGDLSVYWYQQSLDQGLQFLIQYYNGEERAKGNILERFSAQQFPDLHSELNLSSLELGDSALYFCASNEGSVDTQYFGPGTRLTVL.

DNA of the CDR3: TGTGCCAGCAGCGTTGGACTAGCGGTCACAGATACGCAGTATTTT. Translating gives CASSVGLAVTDTQYF. The gene calls are TRBV9 and TRBJ2-3; 10 bases agree with TRBD2. V lost 2 bases and J lost 2; bases outside the gene matches: 2. Germline-derived CDR1 and CDR2 are SGDLS and YYNGEE. The CDR3 is 15 amino acids.